One and the same sample provided the 13 T cell receptor beta chains below, sequenced in a study of blood T cell repertoires in COVID-19. Sequencing was performed with immunoSEQ multiplex PCR; in TCRdb, only in-frame clones are kept and a portion is missing. The sample has 300,000 or so clones; 87% are singletons. The sequencing sample was made of peripheral blood. These receptors originate from a man aged 45-65 years with active or convalescent COVID-19.

The V and J genes are TRBV7-2 and TRBJ2-4; perhaps TRBD1 as D (6 bases). V was cut by 2 bases and J by 7 bases, with 15 bases left in between. Per germline, CDR1 SGHTA and CDR2 FQGNSA. The CDR3 loop spans 15 amino acids. The CDR3 is CASSLKAGEWNIQYF. The CDR3 DNA reads TGTGCCAGCAGCTTAAAAGCAGGGGAATGGAACATTCAGTACTTC.

The rearrangement joins TRBV3-1 (or the pseudogene TRBV3-2) to TRBJ2-7; 15 bases agree with TRBD2. V gave up 3 bases and J gave up 7 bases; unmatched junction bases: 10. The CDR3 sequence is 17 residues long. Per germline, CDR1 LGHDT and CDR2 YNNKEL (reference sequence). The CDR3 DNA sequence: TGTGCCAGCAGCCATGGGACTAGCGGGAGGCCCATGAGTGAGCAGTACTTC. Translating it yields CASSHGTSGRPMSEQYF.

The V call is TRBV7-8, the J call TRBJ2-7, with D possibly TRBD1 on 5 matching bases. CDR1 SGHVS and CDR2 FQNEAQ come from the germline V gene. The CDR3 covers 16 residues. V was pared by 1 base and J by 3 bases, with 16 bases between. CDR3 DNA sequence: TGTGCCAGCAGCTTAGGGGCGTCGACAGCATACTACGAGCAGTACTTC. Amino acids: CASSLGASTAYYEQYF.

The rearrangement joins TRBV7-2 to TRBJ2-7; 8 positions agree with TRBD1. The CDR3 has 13 residues. Trimming took 6 bases from V and 7 from J; bases not matched to a gene: 8. From germline, CDR1 is SGHTA and CDR2 FQGNSA. The CDR3 DNA sequence: TGTGCCAGCAGTTCGGACAGGGCAAGGGAGCAGTACTTC. Its translation is CASSSDRAREQYF.

This clone was found a few times. This sequence joins TRBV19 and TRBJ1-1, with D perhaps TRBD1 (5 bases). Germline V CDR1 and CDR2: LNHDA, SQIVND (reference sequence). The CDR3 is 15 residues long. Trimming removed 0 bases at V and 6 bases at J, with 14 bases between. The CDR3 spells CASSIEGHPGAEAFF. The CDR3 coding sequence is TGTGCCAGTAGTATAGAAGGGCACCCGGGGGCTGAAGCTTTCTTT.

CDR3 residues: CASSPQTGGHDGYTF. In DNA, the CDR3 is TGTGCCAGCTCACCACAGACAGGGGGACACGATGGCTACACCTTC. The chain employs TRBV18 and TRBJ1-2, with TRBD1 matching over 9 bases. J gave up 6 bases and V 1 base, and 6 bases lay outside the gene matches. Germline V gives CDR1 KGHSH, CDR2 LQKENI. CDR3 size: 15 residues.

This clone appeared once. The genes are TRBV11-2 and TRBJ2-3; TRBD2 matches 7 bases. CDR1 and CDR2 (germline): SGHAT, FQNNGV. CDR3 length equals 17 residues. V was clipped by 3 bases and J by 2 bases; unmatched bases: 11. This CDR3 reads CASSFSSGAGSTDTQYF. The CDR3 coding sequence is TGTGCCAGCAGCTTTTCGTCCGGAGCGGGATCCACAGATACGCAGTATTTT.

The chain joins TRBV21-1 to TRBJ2-3; no check of the table's D call, TRBD2, against the DNA was made. TRBV21-1 is marked as a pseudogene. The CDR3 is 18 amino acids. The CDR3 region is CASSRRLTSGERTDTQYF. CDR3 coding DNA: TGTGCCAGCAGCAGGCGATTAACTAGCGGGGAACGCACAGATACGCAGTATTTT.

The chain has TRBV5-1 and TRBJ2-3; D ambiguous. V shed 2 bases and J shed 2 bases, with 15 bases lying between them. The CDR3 is made up of 16 amino acids. From germline, CDR1 is SGHRS and CDR2 YFSETQ. CDR3 residues: CASSLGLDHFTDTQYF. The CDR3 bases are TGCGCCAGCAGCTTAGGCCTAGACCACTTCACAGATACGCAGTATTTT.

The chain employs TRBV15 and TRBJ2-7; possibly TRBD2 for D (5 bases). CDR1 LNHNV and CDR2 YYDKDF come from the germline V gene (reference sequence). CDR3 length: 15 amino acids. Trimming left V 1 base short and J 4 bases short, with 14 bases between. The CDR3 sequence is CATSRGAEALYEQYF. CDR3 bases: TGTGCCACCAGCAGAGGGGCGGAGGCGCTGTACGAGCAGTACTTC.

The chain combines TRBV2 with TRBJ2-5, with D perhaps TRBD1 (5 bases). Germline V gene sequence: CDR1 SNHLY, CDR2 FYNNEI. The CDR3 runs to 13 residues. With 7 bases removed from V and 5 bases from J, the gap between germline ends came to 14 bases. This CDR3 is CASTPQGWETQYF. Written as DNA, the CDR3 is TGTGCCAGCACCCCTCAGGGTTGGGAGACCCAGTACTTC.

This clone came up once. Different DNA sequences within this sample yield the same CDR3. J is TRBJ1-1 and V is TRBV5-1, with no clear D. The germline V gene encodes CDR1 SGHRS and CDR2 YFSETQ. This CDR3 is built from 13 residues. Trimming shortened V by 2 bases and J by 1 base, and 6 bases separated the two germline ends. CDR3 in amino acids: CASSFTRNTEAFF. CDR3 in DNA: TGCGCCAGCAGCTTTACACGGAACACTGAAGCTTTCTTT.

The count of this clone is one. This sequence joins TRBV4-1 and TRBJ2-7; 9 bases fit TRBD1. The germline gives CDR1 MGHRA, CDR2 YSYEKL. The length of the CDR3 is 16 residues. V dropped 1 base and J dropped 7; count of bases not matched to a gene: 11. The CDR3 nucleotides are TGCGCCAGCAGCCAAGTCGAGAGGACAGGGGCGAGGGAGCAGTACTTC. Residues: CASSQVERTGAREQYF.